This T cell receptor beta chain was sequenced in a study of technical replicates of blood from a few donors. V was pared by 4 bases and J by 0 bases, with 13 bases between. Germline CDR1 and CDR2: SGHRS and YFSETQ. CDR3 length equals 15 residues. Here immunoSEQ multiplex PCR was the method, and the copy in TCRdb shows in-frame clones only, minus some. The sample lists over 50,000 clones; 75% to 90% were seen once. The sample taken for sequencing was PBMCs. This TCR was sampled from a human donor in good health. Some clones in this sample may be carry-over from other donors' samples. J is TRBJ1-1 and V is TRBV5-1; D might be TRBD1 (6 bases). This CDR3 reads CASSLRGGLNTEAFF. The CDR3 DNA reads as TGCGCCAGCAGCCTCCGGGGGGGCTTGAACACTGAAGCTTTCTTT.